These T cell receptor beta chains were read from a single sample in a study of glioma-infiltrating T cells after dendritic cell vaccination. Method: immunoSEQ multiplex PCR; TCRdb's copy keeps in-frame clones and lacks some. Of approximately 92,000 clones listed, around 80% are singletons. The sequencing here drew on blood, taken after dendritic cell vaccination. The origin of the receptors is a human donor with glioblastoma. Each CDR3 is given with its conserved first and last residue. The order of the fields is V gene, J gene, D gene, clone size, CDR3 DNA, CDR3 protein. A D gene is named only where the DNA matches it firmly. Clone size is stated in some rows and not others, as once, few, many or a class when expanded.

TRBV6-5	TRBJ2-7	TRBD1	NA	TGTGCCAGCAGCTCCGGACAGGGCACCCACGAGCAGTACTTC	CASSSGQGTHEQYF
TRBV6-5	TRBJ1-2	NA	NA	TGTGCCAGCAGTTACAGGGGAACTTGGGGCTACACCTTC	CASSYRGTWGYTF
TRBV6-4	TRBJ1-1	TRBD1	NA	TGTGCCAGCAGTGACTATGGCCGGGACAGGGGATTGAACACTGAAGCTTTCTTT	CASSDYGRDRGLNTEAFF
TRBV7-3	TRBJ1-4	TRBD1	NA	TGTGCCAGCATTATTAAGACAGGGGGGGTCGAGGGGCGGCTTAATGAAAAACTGTTTTTT	CASIIKTGGVEGRLNEKLFF
TRBV5-1	TRBJ2-1	TRBD2	NA	TGCGCCAGCAGCCCCGGAACTAGCGGGGGGTCAGGCCACAATGAGCAGTTCTTC	CASSPGTSGGSGHNEQFF
TRBV9	TRBJ2-1	TRBD2	NA	TGTGCCAGCAGCGTCCTAGCGGGAGTAAGCAATGAGCAGTTCTTC	CASSVLAGVSNEQFF
TRBV7-2	TRBJ2-1	TRBD2	NA	TGTGCCAGCAGTAAACGGGGGGGCCTATTCGATGAGCAGTTCTTC	CASSKRGGLFDEQFF
TRBV2	TRBJ1-1	NA	NA	TGTGCCAGCAGAGAGGGGAACACTGAAGCTTTCTTT	CASREGNTEAFF
TRBV7-9	TRBJ2-2	NA	NA	TGTGCCAGCAGCTTAGCCCTAGTTACCGGGGAGCTGTTTTTT	CASSLALVTGELFF
TRBV19	TRBJ2-2	TRBD2	NA	TGTGCCAGTACCTACCTAGCGGTCGGGGAGCTGTTTTTT	CASTYLAVGELFF
TRBV28	TRBJ2-5	TRBD2	NA	TGTGCCAGCAGTTCGTCACTAGCGGGAGCAGAGACCCAGTACTTC	CASSSSLAGAETQYF
TRBV2	TRBJ1-1	NA	NA	TGTGCCAGCAGTGAGTACACAGGGCCCGGTGAAGCTTTCTTT	CASSEYTGPGEAFF
TRBV2	TRBJ1-1	TRBD1	NA	TGTGCCAGCACTTTGGGACAGGTCACTGAAGCTTTCTTT	CASTLGQVTEAFF
TRBV5-1	TRBJ1-1	TRBD1	NA	TGCGCCAGCAGCTTACAGGGGAGTAAGACTGAAGCTTTCTTT	CASSLQGSKTEAFF
TRBV30	TRBJ1-1	TRBD1	NA	TGTGCCTGGAGGACAAACTACAGGGGCAACACTGAAGCTTTCTTT	CAWRTNYRGNTEAFF
TRBV10-3	TRBJ1-4	TRBD1	few	TGTGCCATCAGTGAGGGACAGGGATTTTTGGAAAAACTGTTTTTT	CAISEGQGFLEKLFF
TRBV2	TRBJ1-1	NA	NA	TGTGCCAGCAGTGAAGAGGGGGGGAGCACTGAAGCTTTCTTT	CASSEEGGSTEAFF
TRBV28	TRBJ1-2	TRBD1	NA	TGTGCCAGCAGCCCGAATTCGGACAGGGTGGATGGCTACACCTTC	CASSPNSDRVDGYTF
TRBV19	TRBJ1-2	NA	few	TGTGCCAGTAGTTTGGGTATGGCATCGGGATCTAACTATGGCTACACCTTC	CASSLGMASGSNYGYTF
TRBV21-1	TRBJ2-5	NA	NA	TGTGCCAGCAGCAAAAGACAGCCTAAGCAAGAGACCCAGTACTTC	CASSKRQPKQETQYF
TRBV2	TRBJ2-7	NA	NA	TGTGCCAGCAGTGAAACCCCCTATGGAGGGGAGCAGTACTTC	CASSETPYGGEQYF
TRBV4-1	TRBJ2-3	TRBD1	NA	TGCGCCAGCAGCCAAGGAGCCGGGACAGGGGCCTCTAGCACAGATACGCAGTATTTT	CASSQGAGTGASSTDTQYF
TRBV7-9	TRBJ1-1	NA	NA	TGTGCCAGCAAAAAAGACTTGGGCACTGAAGCTTTCTTT	CASKKDLGTEAFF
TRBV6-6	TRBJ2-1	TRBD2	NA	TGTGCCAGCAGGTTAGCGGGAGTCCGCTACAATGAGCAGTTCTTC	CASRLAGVRYNEQFF
TRBV28	TRBJ1-4	NA	NA	TGTGCCAGCAGTTTATGGCCAGATAATGAAAAACTGTTTTTT	CASSLWPDNEKLFF
TRBV29-1	TRBJ1-2	TRBD1	NA	TGCAGCGTTCCGGACAGGGGCTATGGCTACACCTTC	CSVPDRGYGYTF
TRBV7-2	TRBJ2-7	TRBD1	NA	TGTGCCAGCAGCTTAGGTACAGGGGGCTTCTACGAGCAGTACTTC	CASSLGTGGFYEQYF
TRBV30	TRBJ1-2	NA	NA	TGTGCCTGGATACAGGGCGCGGGCTACACCTTC	CAWIQGAGYTF
TRBV18	TRBJ1-2	NA	NA	TGTGCCAGCTCACCCATCGGGACGGGGGATGGCTACACCTTC	CASSPIGTGDGYTF
TRBV19	TRBJ2-3	TRBD2	NA	TGTGCCAGTATCGGGGCGGGGGGTGATACGCAGTATTTT	CASIGAGGDTQYF
TRBV5-1	TRBJ1-1	NA	NA	TGCGCCAGCAGCTTGGAGGGGGGGTACATCACTGAAGCTTTCTTT	CASSLEGGYITEAFF
TRBV7-8	TRBJ1-1	TRBD1	NA	TGTGCCAGCAGCTTAGCGATGACAGGGGGCACTGAAGCTTTCTTT	CASSLAMTGGTEAFF
TRBV7-9	TRBJ1-6	NA	NA	TGTGCCAGCAGCTTACTCCTAACCGCGGGGGATAATTCACCCCTCCACTTT	CASSLLLTAGDNSPLHF
TRBV5-1	TRBJ2-1	TRBD2	NA	TGCGCCAGCACGCGGGGGACTAGCGTCAACAATGAGCAGTTCTTC	CASTRGTSVNNEQFF
TRBV4-1	TRBJ1-5	NA	NA	TGCGCCAGCAGCCAACAGGGACACCCCTCCAATCAGCCCCAGCATTTT	CASSQQGHPSNQPQHF
TRBV5-1	TRBJ2-7	TRBD1	NA	TGCGCCAGCAGACGGGACAGGTCCTACGAGCAGTACTTC	CASRRDRSYEQYF
TRBV6-6	TRBJ1-5	NA	NA	TGTGCCAGCAGTTACTCGCGGGGCATGAGCAATCAGCCCCAGCATTTT	CASSYSRGMSNQPQHF
TRBV19	TRBJ1-2	TRBD1	NA	TGTGCCAGTAGTATAGAGGCCAGGGGGCTGTCTGAAAACTATGGCTACACCTTC	CASSIEARGLSENYGYTF
TRBV15	TRBJ2-1	TRBD1	NA	TGTGCCACCAGCAGCGGGACAGGGCGCAATGAGCAGTTCTTC	CATSSGTGRNEQFF
TRBV27	TRBJ2-7	NA	NA	TGTGCCAGCAGTGAAACCGGGTCCTACGAGCAGTACTTC	CASSETGSYEQYF
TRBV29-1	TRBJ2-1	NA	once	TGCAGCGTTGACGGGACAATCTACAATGAGCAGTTCTTC	CSVDGTIYNEQFF
TRBV5-1	TRBJ1-3	NA	NA	TGCGCCAGCAGCTTGGAGGAGGCGTACGGAAACACCATATATTTT	CASSLEEAYGNTIYF